The rows below give T cell receptor beta chains drawn from one sample of a study of blood T cell repertoires in COVID-19. The method was immunoSEQ multiplex PCR; TCRdb's version includes in-frame clones alone and lacks a portion of them. This repertoire shows 200,000 to 250,000 clones, about four fifths found once; its top ten account for 2.3%. The sequencing sample was made of peripheral blood. Source of these receptors: a woman in her sixties with acute or convalescent COVID-19. Both conserved end residues are trimmed from each CDR3.

TRBV29-1	TRBJ2-5	11	SVDVDRQETQY
TRBV6-5	TRBJ2-5	12	ASSTGGVGETQY
TRBV29-1	TRBJ1-2	14	SVDKTGLGIADGYT
TRBV20-1	TRBJ2-7	13	SASPGTGGIYEQY
TRBV19	TRBJ1-2	12	ASSSGVGYYGYT
TRBV29-1	TRBJ2-7	11	SVEGQGVNEQY
TRBV3-1/TRBV3-2	TRBJ1-2	14	ASSQDQYRGVYGYT
TRBV6-5	TRBJ1-5	11	ASSQEGSQPQH
TRBV3-1/TRBV3-2	TRBJ1-6	12	ASSQVETDSPLH
TRBV5-1	TRBJ1-5	12	ASSLDGSGQPQH
TRBV27	TRBJ1-2	10	ASSLWDYGYT
TRBV5-1	TRBJ2-2	13	ASSWSDRNTGELF
TRBV28	TRBJ2-3	9	ASASTDTQY
TRBV19	TRBJ1-2	10	ASSINRDGYT
TRBV27	TRBJ1-2	11	ASSRAGFNGYT
TRBV6-5	TRBJ2-7	12	ASTRGLAGGEQY
TRBV3-1/TRBV3-2	TRBJ2-7	12	ASSQGTYSYEQY
TRBV9	TRBJ2-7	12	ASSDKGRRYEQY
TRBV4-1	TRBJ2-7	16	ASSQGLAGGHSSYEQY
TRBV3-1/TRBV3-2	TRBJ2-3	12	ASSQGTRADTQY
TRBV3-1/TRBV3-2	TRBJ2-5	15	ASSHKAKGFFQETQY
TRBV9	TRBJ1-2	13	ASSAPGTGGASYT
TRBV7-4	TRBJ2-4	17	ASSPSPSEVEEAKNIQY